The present TCR beta chain was sequenced within a study of blood T cell repertoires in COVID-19. Only in-frame clones appear in the TCRdb table, and some are missing; sequencing was by immunoSEQ multiplex PCR. The top ten clones hold around 8% of a sample with approximately 50,000 clones, approximately 82% of them seen once. Trimming removed 6 bases from V and 7 bases from J; junction bases left unmatched: 15. The CDR3 sequence is 15 residues long. In germline, CDR1 is SQVTM, CDR2 ANQGSEA. The clonotype comes from a human donor in a cohort sampled during active COVID-19. This sequence joins TRBV29-1 and TRBJ2-7; TRBD1 matches at 10 bases. The sequencing sample was made of peripheral blood. CDR3 sequence (DNA): TGCAGCGTGGAGACTACCGGGACAGGGGATGGGGAGCAGTACTTC. It is translated as CSVETTGTGDGEQYF.